This T cell receptor (beta chain) stems from a study of coeliac disease. Findings and limits, study-wide: Few TRB amino acid sequences were shared between samples; most were unique.

Profiled with immunoSEQ multiplex PCR; TCRdb holds only in-frame clones, not every one. The top ten clones hold about 2.6% of a sample with 1,200 to 1,500 clones, approximately 88% of them seen once. About this clone: Its antigen is unknown.

This CDR3 has 18 amino acids. V and J are TRBV1 and TRBJ2-6; TRBD2 is taken as the D call from the table, unchecked against the DNA. TRBV1 is an annotated pseudogene. This sequence originates from a woman between 18 and 30 years old with active celiac disease. The sequenced material came from lymphocytes from the gut lamina propria. DNA for the CDR3: TGCACCAGCAGCAGAGAGCGTTTGTGCACAAGTCGGGCCAACGTCCTGACTTTC. It yields the protein CTSSRERLCTSRANVLTF.